This TCR beta chain derives from a study of blood T cell repertoires in COVID-19. Study-level background: The study drew acute and convalescent COVID-19 samples from the United States, Italy and Spain. Sources were T cells, B-cell-depleted T cells, or PBMCs; the material itself was cDNA or gDNA.

The authors' processing: Cell counts per sample came from amplifying reference gene primers. Profiled with immunoSEQ multiplex PCR; TCRdb holds only in-frame clones, not every one. The DNA gave D and trimming, while V, J and clone size come from that table. The sample includes under 450,000 clones, 86% of them seen just once. Seattle participants joined during active infection and were tracked over time. The sequenced material came from peripheral blood. The sequence came from an older woman with COVID-19, enrolled during active disease.

CDR3 residues: CASSLGTGYNEKLFF. DNA of the CDR3: TGCGCCAGCAGCTTGGGTACAGGGTATAATGAAAAACTGTTTTTT. The V gene is TRBV5-1, the J gene TRBJ1-4, with D possibly being TRBD1 (6 bases). With 0 bases removed from V and 4 bases from J, the gap between germline ends came to 10 bases. Per the germline V gene, CDR1 is SGHRS and CDR2 is YFSETQ. The CDR3 runs 15 residues. The full variable domain, completed using reference TRBV5-1 and TRBJ1-4, is KAGVTQTPRYLIKTRGQQVTLSCSPISGHRSVSWYQQTPGQGLQFLFEYFSETQRNKGNFPGRFSGRQFSNSRSEMNVSTLELGDSALYLCASSLGTGYNEKLFFGSGTQLSVL.